What follows describes a single T cell receptor beta chain. Its antigen is still unknown. This sample is part of a study of regulatory dendritic cells for organ transplantation. V lost 2 bases to trimming and J lost 1 base; unmatched junction nucleotides: 13. The CDR3 spans 18 residues. Germline V CDR1 and CDR2: MGHRA, YSYEKL. Sorted subsets were CFSE-labeled and cultured four to five days with allogeneic dendritic cells. Produced via immunoSEQ multiplex PCR; TCRdb's table is partial and in-frame only. Of more than 9,500 clones in the sample, 85% to 90% were seen once. This chain connects TRBV4-1 to TRBJ1-2; 7 bases map to TRBD1. This receptor was obtained from a human donor in good health. Sequenced input: naive CD8+ T cells from blood cultured with regulatory dendritic cells. Subset reported: CD45RA+ naive T cells. CDR3 sequence reads: CASSQNYLRQGNNYGYTF. CDR3 nucleotides: TGCGCCAGCAGCCAAAACTACCTTCGACAGGGTAATAACTATGGCTACACCTTC.